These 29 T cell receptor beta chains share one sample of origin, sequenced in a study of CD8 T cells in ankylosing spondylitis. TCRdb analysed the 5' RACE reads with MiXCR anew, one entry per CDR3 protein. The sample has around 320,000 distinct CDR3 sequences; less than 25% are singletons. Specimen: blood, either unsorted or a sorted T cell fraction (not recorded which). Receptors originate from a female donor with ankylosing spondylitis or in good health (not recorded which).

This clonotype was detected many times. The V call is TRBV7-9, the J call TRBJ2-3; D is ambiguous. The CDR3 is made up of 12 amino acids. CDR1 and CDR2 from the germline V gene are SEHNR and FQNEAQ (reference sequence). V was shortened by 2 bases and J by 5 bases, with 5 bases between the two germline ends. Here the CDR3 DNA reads TGTGCCAGCAGCTTAATTGGAGATACGCAGTATTTT. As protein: CASSLIGDTQYF.

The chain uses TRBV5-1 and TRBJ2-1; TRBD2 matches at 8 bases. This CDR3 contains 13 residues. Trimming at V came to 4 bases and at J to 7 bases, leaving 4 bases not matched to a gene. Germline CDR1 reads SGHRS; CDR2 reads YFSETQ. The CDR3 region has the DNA TGCGCCAGCAGCACGGGGACTAGAAATGAGCAGTTCTTC. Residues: CASSTGTRNEQFF.

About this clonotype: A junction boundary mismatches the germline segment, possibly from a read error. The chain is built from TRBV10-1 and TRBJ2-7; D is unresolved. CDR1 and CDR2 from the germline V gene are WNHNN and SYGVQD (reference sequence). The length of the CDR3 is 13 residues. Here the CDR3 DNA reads TGCGTCAGCAGTGAAAACAGCGTCTACGAGCAGTACTTC. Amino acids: CVSSENSVYEQYF.

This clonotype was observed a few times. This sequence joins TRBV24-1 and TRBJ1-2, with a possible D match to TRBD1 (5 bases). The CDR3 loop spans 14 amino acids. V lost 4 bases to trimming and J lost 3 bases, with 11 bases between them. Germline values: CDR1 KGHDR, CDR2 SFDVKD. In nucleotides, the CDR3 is TGTGCCACCAGTGACTCGGGACGGTACTATGGCTACACCTTC. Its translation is CATSDSGRYYGYTF.

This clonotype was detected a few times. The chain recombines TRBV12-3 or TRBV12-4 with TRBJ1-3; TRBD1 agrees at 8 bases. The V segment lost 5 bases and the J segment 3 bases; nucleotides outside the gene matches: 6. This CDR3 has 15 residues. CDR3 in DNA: TGTGCCAGCAGTACCAGACAGGGGCGTGGAAACACCATATATTTT. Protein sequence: CASSTRQGRGNTIYF.

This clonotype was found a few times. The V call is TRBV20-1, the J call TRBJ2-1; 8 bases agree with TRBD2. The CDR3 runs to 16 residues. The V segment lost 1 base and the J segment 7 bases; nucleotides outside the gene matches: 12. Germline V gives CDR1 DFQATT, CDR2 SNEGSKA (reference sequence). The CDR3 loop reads CSARGLRLAGGNEQFF. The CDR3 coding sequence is TGCAGTGCTAGAGGCCTTCGGCTAGCGGGTGGTAATGAGCAGTTCTTC.

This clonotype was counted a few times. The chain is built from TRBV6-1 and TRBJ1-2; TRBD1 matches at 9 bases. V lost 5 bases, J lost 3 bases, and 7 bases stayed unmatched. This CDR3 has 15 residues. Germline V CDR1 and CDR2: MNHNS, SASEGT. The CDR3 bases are TGTGCCAGCAGTCGAACAGGGGGCCTTGACTATGGCTACACCTTC. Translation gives CASSRTGGLDYGYTF.

CDR3 DNA sequence: TGTGCCAGCTCCCGCCAGGGCGAGCAGTACTTC. It yields the protein CASSRQGEQYF. The chain carries TRBV7-9 and TRBJ2-7; the D gene is possibly TRBD1 (5 bases). Trimming took off 8 bases at V and 6 bases at J, with 11 bases between the two ends. CDR1 and CDR2 (germline): SEHNR, FQNEAQ (reference sequence). The CDR3 extends over 11 amino acids. The complete variable domain, with remaining parts taken from reference TRBV7-9 and TRBJ2-7, reads DTGVSQNPRHKITKRGQNVTFRCDPISEHNRLYWYRQTLGQGPEFLTYFQNEAQLEKSRLLSDRFSAERPKGSFSTLEIQRTEQGDSAMYLCASSRQGEQYFGPGTRLTVT.

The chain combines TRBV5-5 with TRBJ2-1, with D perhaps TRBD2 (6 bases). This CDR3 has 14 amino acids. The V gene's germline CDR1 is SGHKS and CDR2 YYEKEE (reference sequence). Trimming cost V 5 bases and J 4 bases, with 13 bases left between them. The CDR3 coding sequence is TGTGCCAGCAGTCGGGAGAATGCATACAATGAGCAGTTCTTC. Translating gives CASSRENAYNEQFF.

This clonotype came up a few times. The CDR3 DNA is TGCAGTGCAGTTGACAGGGGAAGAAGTGAAAAACTGTTTTTT. Translating gives CSAVDRGRSEKLFF. The J gene is TRBJ1-4, the V gene TRBV20-1, with 8 bases matching TRBD1. CDR1 is DFQATT, CDR2 SNEGSKA, per germline (reference sequence). The V segment lost 6 bases and the J segment 7 bases; nucleotides outside the gene matches: 10. The CDR3 covers 14 residues.

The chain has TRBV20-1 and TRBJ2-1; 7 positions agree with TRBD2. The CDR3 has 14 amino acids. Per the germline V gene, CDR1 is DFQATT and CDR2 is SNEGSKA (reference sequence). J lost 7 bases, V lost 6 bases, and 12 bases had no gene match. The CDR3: CSAPLADGRNEQFF. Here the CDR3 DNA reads TGCAGTGCCCCCCTAGCGGACGGGAGAAATGAGCAGTTCTTC.

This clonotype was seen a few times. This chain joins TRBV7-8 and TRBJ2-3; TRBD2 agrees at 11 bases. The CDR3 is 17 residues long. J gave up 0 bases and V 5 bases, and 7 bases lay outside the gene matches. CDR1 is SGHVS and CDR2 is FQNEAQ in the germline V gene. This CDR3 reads CASSPRLAGTSTDTQYF. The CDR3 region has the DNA TGTGCCAGCAGCCCGAGACTAGCGGGGACTAGCACAGATACGCAGTATTTT.

CDR3 protein: CSASTGAGNTIYF. The CDR3 bases are TGCAGTGCTAGCACCGGGGCTGGAAACACCATATATTTT. The chain couples TRBV20-1 to TRBJ1-3; no reliable D call. CDR3 size: 13 residues. CDR1 and CDR2 from the germline V gene are DFQATT and SNEGSKA (reference sequence). Trimming stripped 3 bases from V and 2 bases from J, with 8 bases between.

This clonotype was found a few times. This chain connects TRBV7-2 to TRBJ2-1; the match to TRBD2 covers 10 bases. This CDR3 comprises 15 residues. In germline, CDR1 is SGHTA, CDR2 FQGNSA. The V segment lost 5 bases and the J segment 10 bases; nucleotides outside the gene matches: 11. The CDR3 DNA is TGTGCCAGCAGCCCGATGCGTGGGACTAGCGTAGAGCAGTTCTTC. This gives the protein CASSPMRGTSVEQFF.

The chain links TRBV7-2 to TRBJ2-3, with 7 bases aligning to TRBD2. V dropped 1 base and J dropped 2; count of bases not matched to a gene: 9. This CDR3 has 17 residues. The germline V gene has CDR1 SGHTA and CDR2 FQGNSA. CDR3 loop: CASSLGSGGSSTDTQYF. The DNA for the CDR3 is TGTGCCAGCAGCTTAGGGTCGGGGGGAAGCTCCACAGATACGCAGTATTTT.

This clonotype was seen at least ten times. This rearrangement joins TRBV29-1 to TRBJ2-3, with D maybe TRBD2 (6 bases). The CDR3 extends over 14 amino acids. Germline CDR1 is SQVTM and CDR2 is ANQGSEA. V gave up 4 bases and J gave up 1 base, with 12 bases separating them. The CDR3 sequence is CSVVAQRGTDTQYF. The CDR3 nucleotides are TGCAGCGTTGTTGCCCAGCGGGGCACAGATACGCAGTATTTT.

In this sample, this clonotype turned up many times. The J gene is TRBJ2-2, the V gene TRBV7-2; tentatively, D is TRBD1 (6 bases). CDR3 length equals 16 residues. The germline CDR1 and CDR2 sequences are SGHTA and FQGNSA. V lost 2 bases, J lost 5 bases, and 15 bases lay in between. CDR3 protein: CASSLNRAPRTGELFF. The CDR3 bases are TGTGCCAGCAGCTTAAACAGGGCACCTCGGACCGGGGAGCTGTTTTTT. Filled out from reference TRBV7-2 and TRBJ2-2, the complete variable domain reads GAGVSQSPSNKVTEKGKDVELRCDPISGHTALYWYRQSLGQGLEFLIYFQGNSAPDKSGLPSDRFSAERTGGSVSTLTIQRTQQEDSAVYLCASSLNRAPRTGELFFGEGSRLTVL.

The CDR3 reads CASSLSTSYEQYF. The CDR3 DNA follows: TGTGCCAGCAGTCTCTCGACTAGTTACGAGCAGTACTTC. J is TRBJ2-7 and V is TRBV28, with D maybe TRBD2 (6 bases). The CDR3 is 13 residues long. V was trimmed by 5 bases and J by 4 bases, leaving 12 bases between them. CDR1 is MDHEN and CDR2 is SYDVKM in the germline V gene.

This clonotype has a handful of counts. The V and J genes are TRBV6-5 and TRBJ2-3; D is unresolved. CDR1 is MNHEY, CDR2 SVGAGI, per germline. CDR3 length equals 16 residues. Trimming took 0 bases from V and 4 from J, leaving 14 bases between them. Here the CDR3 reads CASSYSLIAVADTQYF. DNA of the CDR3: TGTGCCAGCAGTTACTCGCTGATAGCAGTGGCAGATACGCAGTATTTT.

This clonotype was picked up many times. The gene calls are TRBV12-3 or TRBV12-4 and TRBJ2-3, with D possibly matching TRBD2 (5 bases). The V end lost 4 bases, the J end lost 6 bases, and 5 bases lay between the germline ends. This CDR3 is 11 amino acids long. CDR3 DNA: TGTGCCAGCAGTTCGGGGGATACGCAGTATTTT. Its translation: CASSSGDTQYF.

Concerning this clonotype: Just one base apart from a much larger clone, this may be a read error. In DNA, the CDR3 is TGCAGTGCTGGGGACAGATATGGCTACACCTTC. Its protein product is CSAGDRYGYTF. The chain is built from TRBV20-1 and TRBJ1-2, with TRBD1 identical over 7 bases. The CDR3 sequence is 11 residues long. With V trimmed by 5 bases and J by 5 bases, 2 bases remained unmatched. Germline V lookup: CDR1 DFQATT, CDR2 SNEGSKA (reference sequence).

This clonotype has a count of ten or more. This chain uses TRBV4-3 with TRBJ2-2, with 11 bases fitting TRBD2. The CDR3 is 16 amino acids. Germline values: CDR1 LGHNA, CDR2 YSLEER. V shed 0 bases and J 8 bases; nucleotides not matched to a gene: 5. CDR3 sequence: CASSQDSGRGSGELFF. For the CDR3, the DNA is TGCGCCAGCAGCCAAGATAGCGGGAGGGGCTCTGGGGAGCTGTTTTTT.

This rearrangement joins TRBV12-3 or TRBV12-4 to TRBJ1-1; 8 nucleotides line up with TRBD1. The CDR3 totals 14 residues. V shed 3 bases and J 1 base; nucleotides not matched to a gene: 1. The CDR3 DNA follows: TGTGCCAGCAGTTTCAGGGGGCAGAACACTGAAGCTTTCTTT. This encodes CASSFRGQNTEAFF.

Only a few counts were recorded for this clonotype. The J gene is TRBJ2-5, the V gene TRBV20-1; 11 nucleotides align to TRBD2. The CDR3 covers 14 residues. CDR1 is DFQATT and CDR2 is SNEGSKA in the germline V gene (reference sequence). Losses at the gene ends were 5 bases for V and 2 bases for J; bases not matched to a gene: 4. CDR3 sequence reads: CSAATSGVQETQYF. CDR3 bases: TGCAGTGCTGCGACTAGCGGGGTTCAAGAGACCCAGTACTTC.

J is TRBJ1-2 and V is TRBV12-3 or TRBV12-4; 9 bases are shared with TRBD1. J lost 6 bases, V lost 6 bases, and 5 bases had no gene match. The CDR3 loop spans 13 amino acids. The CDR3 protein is CASSPGTGNGYTF. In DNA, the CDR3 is TGTGCCAGCAGCCCCGGGACAGGGAATGGCTACACCTTC.

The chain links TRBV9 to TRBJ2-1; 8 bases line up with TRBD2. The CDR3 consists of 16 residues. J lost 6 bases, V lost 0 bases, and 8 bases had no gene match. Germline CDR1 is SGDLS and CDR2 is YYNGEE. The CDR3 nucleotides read TGTGCCAGCAGCGTAGCTACGGGACTAGAAGGCAATGAGCAGTTCTTC. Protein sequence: CASSVATGLEGNEQFF.

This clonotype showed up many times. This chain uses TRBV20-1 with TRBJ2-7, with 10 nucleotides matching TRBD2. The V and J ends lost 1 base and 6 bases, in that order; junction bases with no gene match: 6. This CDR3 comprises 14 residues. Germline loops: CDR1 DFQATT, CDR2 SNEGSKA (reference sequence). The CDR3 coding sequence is TGCAGTGCTAGAGGAGCGGGGGGGTTGGTCGAGCAGTACTTC. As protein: CSARGAGGLVEQYF.

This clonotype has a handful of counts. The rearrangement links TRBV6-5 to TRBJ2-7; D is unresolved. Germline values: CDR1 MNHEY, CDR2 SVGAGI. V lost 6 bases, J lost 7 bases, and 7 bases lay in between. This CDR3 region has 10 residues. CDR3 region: CASRTWEQYF. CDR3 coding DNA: TGTGCCAGCAGGACCTGGGAGCAGTACTTC.

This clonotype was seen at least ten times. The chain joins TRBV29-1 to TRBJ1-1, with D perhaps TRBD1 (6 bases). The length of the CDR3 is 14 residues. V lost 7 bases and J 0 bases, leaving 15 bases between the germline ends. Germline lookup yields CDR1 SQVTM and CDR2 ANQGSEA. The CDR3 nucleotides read TGCAGCGGCCGGGACACCGGAATGAACACTGAAGCTTTCTTT. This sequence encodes CSGRDTGMNTEAFF. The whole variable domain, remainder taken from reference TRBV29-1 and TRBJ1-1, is SAVISQKPSRDICQRGTSLTIQCQVDSQVTMMFWYRQQPGQSLTLIATANQGSEATYESGFVIDKFPISRPNLTFSTLTVSNMSPEDSSIYLCSGRDTGMNTEAFFGQGTRLTVV.